This T cell receptor beta chain emerged from a study of identical twins. The CDR3 runs 14 residues. In this sample, this clonotype turned up many times. Germline and junction disagree at one end, which may indicate a read error. TCRdb recomputed calls from the 5' RACE reads with MiXCR, one row per CDR3 protein. In the table there are some 790,000 distinct CDR3 sequences, 18% of which are singletons. All of the donors were Caucasians in good health. This sample also appeared in a second study, on T cells expressing NK-cell markers. That publication notes: Of the CD8+ T cells in over five donors, about 1.0-7.5% belonged to dominant NKG2C+ clonotypes.

The rearrangement uses TRBV12-3 or TRBV12-4 and TRBJ2-1, with 12 bases lining up with TRBD2. The sequencing input was PBMCs. This TCR was sampled from a woman aged 18-29 years in good health. The CDR3 reads CASSLAGGPHEQFF. The CDR3 DNA reads TGTGCCAGCAGTCTAGCGGGGGGGCCCCATGAGCAGTTCTTC.